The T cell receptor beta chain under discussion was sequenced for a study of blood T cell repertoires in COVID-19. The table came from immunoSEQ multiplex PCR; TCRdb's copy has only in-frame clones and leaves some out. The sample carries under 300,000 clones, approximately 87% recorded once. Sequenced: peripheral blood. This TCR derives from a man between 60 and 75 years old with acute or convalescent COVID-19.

CDR3 DNA: TGTGCCAGCAGCGCCGGACTAGCGGGAGCTGGGGCCAACGTCCTGACTTTC. Its translation: CASSAGLAGAGANVLTF. The gene calls are TRBV5-5 and TRBJ2-6; 13 bases are a match to TRBD2. V was clipped by 4 bases and J by 2 bases; unmatched bases: 3. Germline V lookup: CDR1 SGHKS, CDR2 YYEKEE (reference sequence). This CDR3 has 17 residues.